Detailed here is one T cell receptor (beta chain). Individual cDNA molecules had unique molecular identifiers attached to them by the library. Under the authors' procedure: Per sample, the median was around 100,000 TCRs, with values from around 24,000 to 710,000. TCRdb itself ran the reads through MiXCR, one entry per CDR3 protein. The V and J calls come from TCRdb's annotation, not from the publication. Altogether about 120,000 distinct CDR3 sequences are present, over 6.5% being singletons, with the ten largest covering 1.1% to 1.5%. Unfractionated whole blood yielded the extracted total RNA. The data derive from a study of human T cells and chemical hapten exposure. Study-level information: There were per-sample TCR yield variations, arising mainly from small pooled library volume differences.

The clonotype originates from a human donor in good health. Some clones in this sample may be carry-over from other donors' samples. Sequencing used whole blood.

CDR3 loop: CASSQADRGPNTEAFF. The CDR3 coding sequence is TGCGCCAGCAGCCAAGCGGACAGGGGCCCGAACACTGAAGCTTTCTTT. The rearrangement links TRBV4-1 to TRBJ1-1; 9 bases are a match to TRBD1. With 1 base clipped from V and 1 base from J, the junction kept 4 bases outside the gene matches. The V gene's germline CDR1 is MGHRA and CDR2 YSYEKL. The CDR3 is 16 residues long.